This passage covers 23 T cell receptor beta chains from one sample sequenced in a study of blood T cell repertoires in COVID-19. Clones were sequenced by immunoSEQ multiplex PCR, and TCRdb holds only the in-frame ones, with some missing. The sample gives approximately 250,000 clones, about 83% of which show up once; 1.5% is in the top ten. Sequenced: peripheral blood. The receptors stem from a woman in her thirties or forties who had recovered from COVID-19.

Here the CDR3 reads CASSYSGTASYEQYF. The DNA for the CDR3 is TGTGCCAGCAGTTACTCTGGGACAGCGTCCTACGAGCAGTACTTC. The chain combines TRBV6-5 with TRBJ2-7, with TRBD1 matching over 7 bases. Trimming cost V 0 bases and J 1 base; bases outside gene matches: 3. Germline V lookup: CDR1 MNHEY, CDR2 SVGAGI. The CDR3 is 15 amino acids.

CDR3 protein: CASSLSGSGYTF. The CDR3 bases are TGTGCCAGCAGTTTATCGGGGAGTGGCTACACCTTC. This chain uses TRBV12-3 or TRBV12-4 with TRBJ1-2; no clear D gene. Trimming cost V 2 bases and J 7 bases, with 8 bases left between them. CDR3 size: 12 residues.

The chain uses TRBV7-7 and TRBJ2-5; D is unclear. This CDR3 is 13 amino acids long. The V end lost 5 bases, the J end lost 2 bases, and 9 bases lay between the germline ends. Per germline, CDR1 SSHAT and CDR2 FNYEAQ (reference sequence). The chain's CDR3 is CASSIDKQETQYF. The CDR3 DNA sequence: TGTGCCAGCAGCATCGACAAGCAAGAGACCCAGTACTTC.

The CDR3 loop is CASSDGPGGEAFF. In nucleotides, the CDR3 is TGTGCCAGCAGTGACGGGCCGGGGGGGGAAGCTTTCTTT. This sequence joins TRBV6-1 and TRBJ1-1; weak D call: TRBD1 (5 bases). Germline CDR1 MNHNS, CDR2 SASEGT. CDR3 length: 13 amino acids. Trimming took off 3 bases at V and 8 bases at J, with 13 bases between the two ends.

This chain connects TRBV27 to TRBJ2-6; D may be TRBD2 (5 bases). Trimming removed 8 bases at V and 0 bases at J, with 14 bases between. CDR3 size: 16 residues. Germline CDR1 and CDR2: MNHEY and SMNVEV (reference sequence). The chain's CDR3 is CASAGSSHSGANVLTF. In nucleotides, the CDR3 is TGTGCCAGCGCGGGTTCCTCCCACTCTGGGGCCAACGTCCTGACTTTC.

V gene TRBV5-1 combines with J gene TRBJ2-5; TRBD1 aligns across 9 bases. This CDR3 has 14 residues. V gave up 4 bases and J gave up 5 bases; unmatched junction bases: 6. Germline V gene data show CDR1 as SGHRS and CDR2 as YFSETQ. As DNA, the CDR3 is TGCGCCAGCAGCCGGGGACAGGGTGCGGAGACCCAGTACTTC. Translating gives CASSRGQGAETQYF.

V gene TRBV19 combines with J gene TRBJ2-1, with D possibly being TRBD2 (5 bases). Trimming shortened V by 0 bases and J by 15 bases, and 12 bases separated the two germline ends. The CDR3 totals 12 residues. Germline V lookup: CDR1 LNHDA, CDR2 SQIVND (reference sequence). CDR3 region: CASSIDRGSRFF. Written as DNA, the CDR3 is TGTGCCAGTAGTATAGATCGGGGATCCAGGTTCTTC.

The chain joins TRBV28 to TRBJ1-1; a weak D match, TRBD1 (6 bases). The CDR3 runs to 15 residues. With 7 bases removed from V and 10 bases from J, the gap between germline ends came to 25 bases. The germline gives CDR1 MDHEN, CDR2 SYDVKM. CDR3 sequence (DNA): TGTGCCAGCATCAGACAGGCCTCCAAATTTAATGGAGCTTTCTTT. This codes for CASIRQASKFNGAFF.

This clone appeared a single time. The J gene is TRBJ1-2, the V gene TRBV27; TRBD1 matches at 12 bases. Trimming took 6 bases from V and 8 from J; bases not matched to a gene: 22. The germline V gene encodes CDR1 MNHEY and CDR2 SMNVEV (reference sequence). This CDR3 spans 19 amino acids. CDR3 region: CASSPSHLGGTGGARGYTF. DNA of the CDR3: TGTGCCAGCAGCCCTTCGCACCTGGGGGGGACAGGGGGCGCACGGGGCTACACCTTC.

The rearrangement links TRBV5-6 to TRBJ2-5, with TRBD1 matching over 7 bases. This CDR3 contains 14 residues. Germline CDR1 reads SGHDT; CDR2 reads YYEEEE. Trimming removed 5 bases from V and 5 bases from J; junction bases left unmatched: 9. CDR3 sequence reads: CASSLQTGMETQYF. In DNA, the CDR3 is TGTGCCAGCAGTCTCCAGACAGGGATGGAGACCCAGTACTTC.

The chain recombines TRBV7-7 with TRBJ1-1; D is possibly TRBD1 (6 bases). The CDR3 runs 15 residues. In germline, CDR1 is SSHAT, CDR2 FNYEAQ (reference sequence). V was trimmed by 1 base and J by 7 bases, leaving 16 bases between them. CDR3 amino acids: CASSLVRGPADEAFF. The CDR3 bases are TGTGCCAGCAGCTTAGTCAGGGGCCCGGCGGATGAAGCTTTCTTT.

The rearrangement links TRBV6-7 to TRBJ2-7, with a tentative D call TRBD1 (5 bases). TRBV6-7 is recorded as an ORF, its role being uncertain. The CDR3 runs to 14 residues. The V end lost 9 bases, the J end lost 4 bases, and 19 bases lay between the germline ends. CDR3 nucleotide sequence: TGTGCCAGACCCGCTGTGAGGACAATTTACGAGCAGTACTTC. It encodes CARPAVRTIYEQYF.

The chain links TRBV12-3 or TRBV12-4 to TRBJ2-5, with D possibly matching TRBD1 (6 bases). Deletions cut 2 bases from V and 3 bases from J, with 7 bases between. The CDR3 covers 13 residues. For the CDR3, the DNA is TGTGCCAGCAGTTTAAGGGGGAAAGAGACCCAGTACTTC. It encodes CASSLRGKETQYF.

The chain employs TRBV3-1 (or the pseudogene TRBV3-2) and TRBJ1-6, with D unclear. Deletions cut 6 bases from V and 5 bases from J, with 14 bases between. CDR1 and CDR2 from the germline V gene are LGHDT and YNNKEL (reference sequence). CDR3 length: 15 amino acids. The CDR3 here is CASSHEGANNSPLHF. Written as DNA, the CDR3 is TGTGCCAGCAGTCACGAGGGCGCTAATAATTCACCCCTCCACTTT.

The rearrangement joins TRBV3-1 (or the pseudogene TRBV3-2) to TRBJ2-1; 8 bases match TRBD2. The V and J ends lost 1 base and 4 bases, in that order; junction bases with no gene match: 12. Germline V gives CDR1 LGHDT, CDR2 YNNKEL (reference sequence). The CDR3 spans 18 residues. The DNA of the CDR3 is TGTGCCAGCAGCCAAGCCGGATCCACGGCGGGGGGATACAATGAGCAGTTCTTC. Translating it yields CASSQAGSTAGGYNEQFF.

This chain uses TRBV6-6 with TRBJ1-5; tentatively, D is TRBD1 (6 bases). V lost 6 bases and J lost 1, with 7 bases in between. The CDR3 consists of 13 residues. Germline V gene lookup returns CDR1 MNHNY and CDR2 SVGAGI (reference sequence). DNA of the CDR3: TGTGCCAGCAGGCAGGGGAGCAATCAGCCCCAGCATTTT. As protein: CASRQGSNQPQHF.

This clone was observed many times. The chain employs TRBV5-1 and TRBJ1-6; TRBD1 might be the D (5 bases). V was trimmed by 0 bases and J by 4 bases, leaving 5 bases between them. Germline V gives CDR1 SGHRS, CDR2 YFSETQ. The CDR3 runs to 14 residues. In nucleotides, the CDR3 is TGCGCCAGCAGCTTGGGACAGTATAATTCACCCCTCCACTTT. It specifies CASSLGQYNSPLHF.

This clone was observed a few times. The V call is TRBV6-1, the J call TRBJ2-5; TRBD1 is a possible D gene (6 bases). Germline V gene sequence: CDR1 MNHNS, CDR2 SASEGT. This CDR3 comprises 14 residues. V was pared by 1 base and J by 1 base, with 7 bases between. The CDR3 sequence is CASSEDRVQETQYF. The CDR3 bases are TGTGCCAGCAGTGAAGACAGGGTCCAAGAGACCCAGTACTTC.

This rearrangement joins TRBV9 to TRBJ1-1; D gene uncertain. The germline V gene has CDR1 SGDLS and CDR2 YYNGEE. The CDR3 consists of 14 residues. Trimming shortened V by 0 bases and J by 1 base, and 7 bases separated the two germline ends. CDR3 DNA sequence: TGTGCCAGCAGCGTAGCTCCCTGGAACACTGAAGCTTTCTTT. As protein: CASSVAPWNTEAFF.

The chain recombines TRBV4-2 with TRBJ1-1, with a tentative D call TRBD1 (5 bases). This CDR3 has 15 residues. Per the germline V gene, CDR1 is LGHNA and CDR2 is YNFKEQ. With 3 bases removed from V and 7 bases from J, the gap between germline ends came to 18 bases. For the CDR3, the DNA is TGTGCCAGCAGCCAGAATCCGACAAAAGGGGATGAAGCTTTCTTT. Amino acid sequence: CASSQNPTKGDEAFF.

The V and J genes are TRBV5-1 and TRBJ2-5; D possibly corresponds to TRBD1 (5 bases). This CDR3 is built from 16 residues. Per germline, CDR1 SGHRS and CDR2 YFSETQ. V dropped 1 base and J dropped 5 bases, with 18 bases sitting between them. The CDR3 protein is CASSLSNRLLGETQYF. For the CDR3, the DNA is TGCGCCAGCAGCTTGAGTAACAGGTTGTTAGGGGAGACCCAGTACTTC.

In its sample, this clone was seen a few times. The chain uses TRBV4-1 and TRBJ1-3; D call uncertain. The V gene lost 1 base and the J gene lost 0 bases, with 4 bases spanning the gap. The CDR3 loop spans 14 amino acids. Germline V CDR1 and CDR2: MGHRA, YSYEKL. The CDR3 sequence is CASSQVRSGNTIYF. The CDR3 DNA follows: TGCGCCAGCAGCCAAGTGCGCTCTGGAAACACCATATATTTT.

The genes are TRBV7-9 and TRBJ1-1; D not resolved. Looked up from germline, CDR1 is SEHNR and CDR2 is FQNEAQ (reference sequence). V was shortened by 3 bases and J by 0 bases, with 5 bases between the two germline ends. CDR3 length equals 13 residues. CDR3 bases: TGTGCCAGCAGCTTCGGTATGAACACTGAAGCTTTCTTT. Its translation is CASSFGMNTEAFF.